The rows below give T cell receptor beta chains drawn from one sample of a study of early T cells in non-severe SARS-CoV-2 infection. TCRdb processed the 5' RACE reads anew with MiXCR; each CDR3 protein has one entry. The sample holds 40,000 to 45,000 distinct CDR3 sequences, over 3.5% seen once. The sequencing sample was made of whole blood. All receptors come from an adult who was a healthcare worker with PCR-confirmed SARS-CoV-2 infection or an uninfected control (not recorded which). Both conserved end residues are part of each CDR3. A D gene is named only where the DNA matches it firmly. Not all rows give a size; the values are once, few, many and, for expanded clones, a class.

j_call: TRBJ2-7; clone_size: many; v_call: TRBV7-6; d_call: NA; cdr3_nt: TGTGCCAGCAGCTCGTTCACAGGGTTCGAGCAGTACTTC; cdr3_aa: CASSSFTGFEQYF
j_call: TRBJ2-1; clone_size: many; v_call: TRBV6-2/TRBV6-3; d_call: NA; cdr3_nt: TGTGCCAGCAAACTAGTAGACTACAATGAGCAGTTCTTC; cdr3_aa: CASKLVDYNEQFF
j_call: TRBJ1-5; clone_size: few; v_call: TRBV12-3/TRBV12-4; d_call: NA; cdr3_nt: TGTGCCAGCAGCCGCACGGACGGTCCCAATCAGCCCCAGCATTTT; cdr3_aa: CASSRTDGPNQPQHF
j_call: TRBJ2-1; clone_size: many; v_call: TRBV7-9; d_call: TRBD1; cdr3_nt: TGTGCCAGCAGCCGGACAGGGGGCTCTGGCATTTCCTACAATGAGCAGTTCTTC; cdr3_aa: CASSRTGGSGISYNEQFF
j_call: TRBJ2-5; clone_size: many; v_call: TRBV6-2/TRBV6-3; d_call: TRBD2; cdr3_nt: TGTGCCAGCAGTTACTCTGAGTCGAGCGGGGGTATGGAGACCCAGTACTTC; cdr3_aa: CASSYSESSGGMETQYF
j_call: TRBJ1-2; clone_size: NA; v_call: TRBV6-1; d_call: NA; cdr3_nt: TGTGCCAGCGAGGGACGGACCTATGGCTACACCTTC; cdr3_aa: CASEGRTYGYTF
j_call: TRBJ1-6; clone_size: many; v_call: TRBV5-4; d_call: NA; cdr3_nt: TGTGCCAGCATCCTTCCCATACCAAGGGGAGTGAATTCACCCCTCCACTTT; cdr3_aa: CASILPIPRGVNSPLHF
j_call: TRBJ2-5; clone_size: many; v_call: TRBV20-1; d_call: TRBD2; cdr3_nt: TGCAGTGCTAGATTAGCGGGGCAAGAGACCCAGTACTTC; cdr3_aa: CSARLAGQETQYF
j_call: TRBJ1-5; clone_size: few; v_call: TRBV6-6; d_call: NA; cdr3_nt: TGTGCCAGCAGTTACTTCACAGACAGCGATCAGCCCCAGCATTTT; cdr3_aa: CASSYFTDSDQPQHF
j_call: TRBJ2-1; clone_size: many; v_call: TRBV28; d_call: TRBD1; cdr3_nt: TGTGCCAGCAGTCGGGACAGGGGGATCTACAATGAGCAGTTCTTC; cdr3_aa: CASSRDRGIYNEQFF
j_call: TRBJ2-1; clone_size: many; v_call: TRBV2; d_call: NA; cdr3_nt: TGTGCCAGCAGTTGGGGACTTTTCAATGAGCAGTTCTTC; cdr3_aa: CASSWGLFNEQFF
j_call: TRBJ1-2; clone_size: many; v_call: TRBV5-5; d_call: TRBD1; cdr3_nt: TGTGCCAGCAGCTCGCTGACAGGGCTCTATGGCTACACCTTC; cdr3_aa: CASSSLTGLYGYTF
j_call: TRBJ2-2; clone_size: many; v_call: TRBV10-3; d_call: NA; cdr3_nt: NA; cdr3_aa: CEVRTPGSCFF
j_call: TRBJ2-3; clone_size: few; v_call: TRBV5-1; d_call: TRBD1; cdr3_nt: TGCGCCAGCAGACCGGGACAGGGAACTGATACGCAGTATTTT; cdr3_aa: CASRPGQGTDTQYF
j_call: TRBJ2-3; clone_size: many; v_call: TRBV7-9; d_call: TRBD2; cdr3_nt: TGTGCCAGCAGCGTTAGCGGGGACACAGATACGCAGTATTTT; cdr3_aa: CASSVSGDTDTQYF
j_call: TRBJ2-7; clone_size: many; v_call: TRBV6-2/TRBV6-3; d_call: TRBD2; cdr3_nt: TGTGCCAGCAGTTACTCGACTAGCGGGGGGACTAGCTCCTACGAGCAGTACTTC; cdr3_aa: CASSYSTSGGTSSYEQYF
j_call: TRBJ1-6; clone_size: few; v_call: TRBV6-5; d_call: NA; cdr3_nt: TGTGCCAGCAGTTATAGCGGGCTGAGTAATTCACCCCTCCACTTT; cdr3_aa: CASSYSGLSNSPLHF
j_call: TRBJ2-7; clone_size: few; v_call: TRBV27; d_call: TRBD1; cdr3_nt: TGTGCCAGCAGTACGTCCGGGACAGCCTCCACCTACGAGCAGTACTTC; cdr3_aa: CASSTSGTASTYEQYF
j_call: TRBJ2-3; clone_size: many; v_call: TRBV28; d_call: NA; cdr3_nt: TGTGCCAGCAGTTCGGCGGACTGGCTGGATACGCAGTATTTT; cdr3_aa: CASSSADWLDTQYF
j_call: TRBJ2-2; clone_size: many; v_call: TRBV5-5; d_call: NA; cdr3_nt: TGTGCCAGCAAGGCAGGCTCCGGGGAGCTGTTTTTT; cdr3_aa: CASKAGSGELFF
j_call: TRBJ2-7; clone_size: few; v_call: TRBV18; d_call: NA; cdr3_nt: TGTGCCAGCTCACGGGGGGGCGCGTCCTACGAGCAGTACTTC; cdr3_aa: CASSRGGASYEQYF
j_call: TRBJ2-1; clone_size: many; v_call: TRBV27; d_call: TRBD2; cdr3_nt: TGTGCCAGCAGTAACACGGGAGGCGCCTACAATGAGCAGTTCTTC; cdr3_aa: CASSNTGGAYNEQFF
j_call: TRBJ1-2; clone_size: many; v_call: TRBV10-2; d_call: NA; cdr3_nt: TGCGCCAGCAGTGAGTCGGGGAAGACGGGGCACAAGGGGAAGGGCTACACCTTC; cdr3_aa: CASSESGKTGHKGKGYTF
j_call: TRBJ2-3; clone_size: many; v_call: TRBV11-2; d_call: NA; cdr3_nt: TGTGCCAGCGGGGGGCGCACAGATACGCAGTATTTT; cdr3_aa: CASGGRTDTQYF
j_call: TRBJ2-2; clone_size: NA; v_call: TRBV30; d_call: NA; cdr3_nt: TGTGCCTGGAGTGTCCCCCCTCGTGGGCTGTTTTTT; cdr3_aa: CAWSVPPRGLFF
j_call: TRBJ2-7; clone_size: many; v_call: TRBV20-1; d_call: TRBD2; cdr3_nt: TGCAGTGCTAGAGTAGCGGGCGAGCAGTACTTC; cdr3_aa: CSARVAGEQYF
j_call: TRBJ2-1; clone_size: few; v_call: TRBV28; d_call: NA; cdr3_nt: TGTGCCAGCGCTCTCCGGGACTCCGCCTACAATGAGCAGTTCTTC; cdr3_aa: CASALRDSAYNEQFF
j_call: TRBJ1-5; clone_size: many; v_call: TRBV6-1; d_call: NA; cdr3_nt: TGTGCCAGCCAGTGGGAGGGGAGTCAGCCCCAGCATTTT; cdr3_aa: CASQWEGSQPQHF
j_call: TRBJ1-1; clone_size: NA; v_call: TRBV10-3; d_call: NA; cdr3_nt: TGTGCCATCAGTGAGCCGGAACTTCGACGGTTCACTGAAGCTTTCTTT; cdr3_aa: CAISEPELRRFTEAFF
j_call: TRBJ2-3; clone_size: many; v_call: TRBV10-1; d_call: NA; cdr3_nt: TGCGCCAGCAGTGAATGGGGTACGCAGTATTTT; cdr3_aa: CASSEWGTQYF
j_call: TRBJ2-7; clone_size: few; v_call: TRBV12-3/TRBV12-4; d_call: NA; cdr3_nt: TGTGCCAGCAGTTCTCGCAGGGTTTACGAGCAGTACTTC; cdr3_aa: CASSSRRVYEQYF
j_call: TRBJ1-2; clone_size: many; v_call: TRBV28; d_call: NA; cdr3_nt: TGTGCCAGCAATCGGGTAGGGGGGAACTATGGCTACACCTTC; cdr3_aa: CASNRVGGNYGYTF
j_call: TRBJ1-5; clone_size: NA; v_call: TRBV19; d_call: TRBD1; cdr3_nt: TGTGCCAGTAAGTCCGGGACAGGGGGCGGACAGCCCCAGCATTTT; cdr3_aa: CASKSGTGGGQPQHF
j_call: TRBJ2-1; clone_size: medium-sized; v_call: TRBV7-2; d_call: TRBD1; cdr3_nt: TGTGCCAGCAGCCGGCAACCGGGACAGCCTAACAATGAGCAGTTCTTC; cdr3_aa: CASSRQPGQPNNEQFF
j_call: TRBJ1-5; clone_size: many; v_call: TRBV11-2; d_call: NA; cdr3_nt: TGTGCCAGCAGCTTAGGAGCAGACAGTAATCAGCCCCAGCATTTT; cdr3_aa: CASSLGADSNQPQHF
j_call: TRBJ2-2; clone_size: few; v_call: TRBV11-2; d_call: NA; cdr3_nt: TGTGCCAGCAGCCCCGTTACCACCGGGGAGCTGTTTTTT; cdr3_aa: CASSPVTTGELFF
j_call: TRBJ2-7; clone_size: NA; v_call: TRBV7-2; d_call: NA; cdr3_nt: TGTGCCAGCAGCTTAGCGGCAGGGAGGTACGAGCAGTACTTC; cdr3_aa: CASSLAAGRYEQYF
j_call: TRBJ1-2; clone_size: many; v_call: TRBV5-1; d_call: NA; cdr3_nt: TGCGCCAGCAGCTTGGCCCTAGGGTCCTATGGCTACACCTTC; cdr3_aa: CASSLALGSYGYTF
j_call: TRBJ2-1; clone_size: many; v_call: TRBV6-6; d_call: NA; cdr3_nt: TGTGCCAGCAGTTACTTGGGGGGAGCAGGGTCCTACAATGAGCAGTTCTTC; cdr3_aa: CASSYLGGAGSYNEQFF
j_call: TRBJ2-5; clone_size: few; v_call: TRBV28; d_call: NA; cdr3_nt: TGTGCCAGCAGGGAGCATCCGTGGGCAGGGAGTCTGCAGACCCAGTACTTC; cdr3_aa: CASREHPWAGSLQTQYF
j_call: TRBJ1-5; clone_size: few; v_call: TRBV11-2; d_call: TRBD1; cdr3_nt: TGTGCCAGCAGCTCGGACAGGGAAGGATGGCGACAGCCCCAGCATTTT; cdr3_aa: CASSSDREGWRQPQHF